This T cell receptor (beta chain) was recovered during a study of blood T cell repertoires in COVID-19 (dated by TCRdb to 2019 to 2021). About the investigation overall: Samples covering the acute and convalescent phases of COVID-19 were provided by collaborators in the United States, Italy and Spain. The dataset comprised deeply sampled blood TCRbeta repertoires from subjects exposed to, actively infected with, or recovered from COVID-19. The samples were drawn from two sources: the first 160 participants of the ongoing ImmuneRACE study, and 1,254 subjects contributed by 6 global collaborators. The material from the prospective study consisted of cDNA or gDNA derived from T cells, B-cell-depleted T cells, or PBMCs. The sample metadata nearly always contained a de-identified subject ID, COVID-19 status, age in years and sex. A freely available public database, intended as a resource for researchers studying the immune response to SARS-CoV-2, is where the repertoires were released. Where HLA class I and class II types were available, the types were taken from metadata supplied by the sample provider, not from assay-based typing. Points the paper makes about the study in general: The amount of clinical and demographic metadata varied by source and participant and was provided uncurated.

Spanning cysteine to phenylalanine, the CDR3 consists of 14 amino acids. Only the CDR3 region is kept as DNA, spanning 42 bases read in frame from base 1. Ends trimmed: V by 0 bases, J by 6 bases; bases unmatched to a gene: 4. The germline V gene specifies SGHDT as CDR1 and YYEEEE as CDR2. Participants in the prospective study were aged roughly 18 to 100 years, lived in over 20 United States geographic areas, and enrolled through a virtual design. Cohort assignment in the prospective study relied on participant-reported clinical history from a screening survey and a study questionnaire. Recovered participants in ImmuneRACE Cohort 3 were defined as having two consecutive negative NP/OP PCR tests, clearance from a healthcare professional, or resolution of symptoms. Mobile phlebotomists in the prospective study collected whole blood, serum and a nasopharyngeal or oropharyngeal swab from every participant. Additional blood draws and questionnaires over an approximately two-month period could optionally be provided by prospective study participants. Before DNA extraction, blood samples from the prospective study were shipped at room temperature or frozen.

TCRbeta CDR3 regions were amplified from genomic DNA using the immunoSEQ Assay, a bias-controlled multiplex PCR. The authors' pipeline ran thus. The number of nucleated cells in each sample was estimated from the amplification of reference gene primers within the assay. To quantify the absolute abundance of each unique TCRbeta CDR3 rearrangement, sequence reads were collapsed and filtered. For each sample, productive Simpson clonality was calculated as the square root of Simpson's diversity index across productive rearrangements. TCRdb re-hosts the immuneACCESS table, in-frame sequences only. Its copies lack some clones; in the studies checked, an unresolved V gene accounts for under half of them, and the cause for the rest is not known. That table gives V, J and clone size, and the DNA gave D and trimming. This sample lists about 430,000 clones; roughly nine tenths were detected once. Jointly, the top ten make up approximately 1.2% of the sample.

In the case of this clone: The antigen it binds to is not known. Base qualities are not recorded, but no much larger clone differs from it by a single base.

The origin of this receptor is a man aged 25-40 years who had recovered from COVID-19. Recombination joined TRBV5-6 with TRBJ2-7; 9 junctional bases match TRBD1. The sequenced material came from PBMCs or T cells enriched from blood (not recorded which). At the DNA level, the sequence is TGTGCCAGCAGCTTGGGGACAGGGGTGGTCGAGCAGTACTTC. It is translated as CASSLGTGVVEQYF.